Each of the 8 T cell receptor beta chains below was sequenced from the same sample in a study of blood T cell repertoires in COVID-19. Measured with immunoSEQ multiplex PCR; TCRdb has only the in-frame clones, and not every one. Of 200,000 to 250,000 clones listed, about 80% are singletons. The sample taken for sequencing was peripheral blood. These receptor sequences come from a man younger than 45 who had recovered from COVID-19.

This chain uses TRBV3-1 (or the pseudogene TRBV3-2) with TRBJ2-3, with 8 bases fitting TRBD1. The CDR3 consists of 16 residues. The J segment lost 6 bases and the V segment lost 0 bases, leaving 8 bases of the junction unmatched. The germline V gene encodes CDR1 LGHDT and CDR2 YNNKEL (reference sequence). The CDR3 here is CASSQDENRGVDTQYF. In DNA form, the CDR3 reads TGTGCCAGCAGCCAAGATGAAAACAGGGGGGTCGATACGCAGTATTTT.

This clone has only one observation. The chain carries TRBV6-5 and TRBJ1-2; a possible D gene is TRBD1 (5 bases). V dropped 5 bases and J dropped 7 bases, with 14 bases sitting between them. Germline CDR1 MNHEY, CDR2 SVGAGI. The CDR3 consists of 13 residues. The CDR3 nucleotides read TGTGCCAGCAGTAAACAGGTTAGGGGTGGCTACACCTTC. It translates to CASSKQVRGGYTF.

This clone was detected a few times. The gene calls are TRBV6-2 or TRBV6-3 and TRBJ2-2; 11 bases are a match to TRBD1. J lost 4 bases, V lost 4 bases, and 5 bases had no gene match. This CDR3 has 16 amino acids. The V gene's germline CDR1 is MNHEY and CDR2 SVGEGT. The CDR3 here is CASSSGQGAVTGELFF. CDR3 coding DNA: TGTGCCAGCAGTTCCGGACAGGGGGCTGTCACCGGGGAGCTGTTTTTT.

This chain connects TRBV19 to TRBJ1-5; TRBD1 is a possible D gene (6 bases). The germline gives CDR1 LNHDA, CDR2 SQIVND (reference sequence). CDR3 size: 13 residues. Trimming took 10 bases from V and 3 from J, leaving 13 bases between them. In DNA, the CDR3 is TGTGCCACCCGGGACAATATCAATCAGCCCCAGCATTTT. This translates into CATRDNINQPQHF.

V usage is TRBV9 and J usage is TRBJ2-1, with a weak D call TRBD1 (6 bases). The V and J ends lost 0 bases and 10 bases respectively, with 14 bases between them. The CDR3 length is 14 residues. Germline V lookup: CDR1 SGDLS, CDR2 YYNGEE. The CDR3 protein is CASSVDGRGREQFF. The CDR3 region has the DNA TGTGCCAGCAGCGTAGATGGCAGGGGACGGGAGCAGTTCTTC.

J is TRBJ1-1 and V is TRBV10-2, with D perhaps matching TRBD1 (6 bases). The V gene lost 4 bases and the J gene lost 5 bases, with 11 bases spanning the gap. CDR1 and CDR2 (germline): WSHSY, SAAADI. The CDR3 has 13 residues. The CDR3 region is CASSGFQGTEAFF. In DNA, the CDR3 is TGCGCCAGCAGTGGTTTTCAGGGGACTGAAGCTTTCTTT.

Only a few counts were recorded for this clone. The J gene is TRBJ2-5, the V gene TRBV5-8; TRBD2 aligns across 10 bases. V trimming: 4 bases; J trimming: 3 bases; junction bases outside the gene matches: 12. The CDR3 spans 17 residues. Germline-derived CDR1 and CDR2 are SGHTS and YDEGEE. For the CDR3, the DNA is TGTGCCAGCAGCCCCTCCCGGAGCGGGGGGGCCGAAGAGACCCAGTACTTC. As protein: CASSPSRSGGAEETQYF.

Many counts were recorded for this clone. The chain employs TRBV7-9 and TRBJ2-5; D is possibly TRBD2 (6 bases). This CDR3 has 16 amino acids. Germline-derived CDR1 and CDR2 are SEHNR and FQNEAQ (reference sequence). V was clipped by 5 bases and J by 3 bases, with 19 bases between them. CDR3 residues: CASSMGGAGFKETQYF. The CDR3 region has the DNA TGTGCCAGCAGCATGGGGGGTGCGGGGTTCAAAGAGACCCAGTACTTC.